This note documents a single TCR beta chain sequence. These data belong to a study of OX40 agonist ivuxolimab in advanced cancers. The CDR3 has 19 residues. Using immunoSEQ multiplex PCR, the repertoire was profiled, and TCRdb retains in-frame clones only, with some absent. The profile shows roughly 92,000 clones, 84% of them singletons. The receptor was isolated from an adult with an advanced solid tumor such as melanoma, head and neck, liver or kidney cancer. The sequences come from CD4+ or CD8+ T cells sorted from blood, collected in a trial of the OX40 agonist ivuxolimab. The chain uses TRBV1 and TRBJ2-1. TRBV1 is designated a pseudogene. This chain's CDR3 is CTSSHGTEPPSGSYNEQFF. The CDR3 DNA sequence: TGCACCAGCAGCCATGGGACAGAACCGCCTAGCGGCTCCTACAATGAGCAGTTCTTC.